This TCR beta chain came from a study of T cells after posttransplantation cyclophosphamide. Study-level findings and limits: Donor-recipient repertoire similarity was low at 1-2 months, rising over year one.

Note on this clone: Its antigen is not known.

The V and J ends lost 3 bases and 3 bases respectively, with 11 bases between them. CDR1 is KGHSH and CDR2 is LQKENI in the germline V gene. This CDR3 is built from 15 residues. Data came from immunoSEQ multiplex PCR; TCRdb stores just in-frame clones and leaves some out. The sample has tens of thousands of clones, less than 95% seen once. Treatment was busulfan-fludarabine conditioning, a marrow graft, and cyclophosphamide on days +3 and +4. The origin of this receptor is a male patient aged 55 to 69 who received an allogeneic stem cell transplant from a related donor and was CMV-positive. Part of the T cell pool may stem from the graft donor. V and J are TRBV18 and TRBJ2-2; perhaps TRBD1 as D (6 bases). Sequenced material: PBMCs, taken just over 60 days after allogeneic stem cell transplant with posttransplant cyclophosphamide. CDR3: CASSPMKGDTGELFF. CDR3 DNA: TGTGCCAGCTCACCCATGAAGGGGGACACCGGGGAGCTGTTTTTT.